This T cell receptor (beta chain) was documented in a study of human versus mouse CDR3 diversity and MHC coevolution. Profiled with immunoSEQ multiplex PCR; TCRdb holds only in-frame clones, not every one. The repertoire holds tens of thousands of clones, with over 85% as singletons. V lost 6 bases, J lost 3 bases, and 11 bases lay in between. The CDR3 contains 13 residues. CDR1 MDHEN and CDR2 SYDVKM come from the germline V gene. V usage is TRBV28 and J usage is TRBJ1-2; D might be TRBD1 (5 bases). The source is a person aged 25 to 75 in good health. Material for sequencing was naive CD4+ T cells from blood. Subset reported: CD45RO-negative CD62L-positive naive CD4 T cells. For the CDR3, the DNA is TGTGCCAGCAGCCCCGGGGGGGACTATGGCTACACCTTC. Protein product: CASSPGGDYGYTF.